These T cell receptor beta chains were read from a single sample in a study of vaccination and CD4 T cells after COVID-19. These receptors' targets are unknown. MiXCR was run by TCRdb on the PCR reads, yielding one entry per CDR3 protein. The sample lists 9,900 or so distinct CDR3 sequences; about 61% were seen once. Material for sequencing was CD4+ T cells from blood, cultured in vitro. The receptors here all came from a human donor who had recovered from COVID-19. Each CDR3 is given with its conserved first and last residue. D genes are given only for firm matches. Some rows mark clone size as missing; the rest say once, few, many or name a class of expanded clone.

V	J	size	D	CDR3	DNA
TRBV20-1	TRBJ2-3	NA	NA	CSAQREPTDTQYF	TGCAGTGCCCAACGGGAACCCACAGATACGCAGTATTTT
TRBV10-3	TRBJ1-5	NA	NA	CAISVKGNQPQHF	TGTGCCATCAGTGTCAAAGGGAACCAGCCCCAGCATTTT
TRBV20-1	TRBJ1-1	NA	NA	CSGREDLNTEAFF	TGCAGTGGAAGGGAGGATCTGAACACTGAAGCTTTCTTT
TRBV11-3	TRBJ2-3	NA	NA	CASSLRGRGPWEEDTQYF	TGTGCCAGCAGCTTAAGGGGAAGAGGGCCATGGGAAGAAGATACGCAGTATTTT
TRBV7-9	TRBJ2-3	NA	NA	CASNGGLGGPDTQYF	TGTGCCAGCAACGGTGGCCTCGGGGGGCCAGATACGCAGTATTTT
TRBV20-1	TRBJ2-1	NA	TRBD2	CSATQLAGGLNEQFF	TGCAGTGCTACCCAACTAGCGGGGGGACTCAATGAGCAGTTCTTC
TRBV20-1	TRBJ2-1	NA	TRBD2	CSASSGRAYEQFF	TGCAGTGCTTCTAGCGGGAGGGCCTATGAGCAGTTCTTC
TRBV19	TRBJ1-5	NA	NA	CASSMSQGNNNQPQHF	TGTGCCAGTAGTATGTCTCAGGGTAATAATAATCAGCCCCAGCATTTT
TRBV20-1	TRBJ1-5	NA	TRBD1	CSARGNRGVGQPQHF	TGCAGTGCTAGAGGGAACAGGGGAGTTGGTCAGCCCCAGCATTTT
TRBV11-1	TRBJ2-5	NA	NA	CASSLGGKQETQYF	TGTGCCAGCAGCTTAGGTGGGAAACAAGAGACCCAGTACTTC
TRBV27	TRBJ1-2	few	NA	CASRSSRLTGSSYGYTF	TGTGCCAGCAGATCCTCACGATTAACAGGGTCTTCCTATGGCTACACCTTC
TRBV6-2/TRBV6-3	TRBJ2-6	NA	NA	CASSYTSGSGANVLTF	TGTGCCAGCAGTTACACATCGGGCTCTGGGGCCAACGTCCTGACTTTC
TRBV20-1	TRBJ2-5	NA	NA	CSATPRAERAQETQYF	TGCAGTGCCACCCCCCGAGCGGAGCGGGCACAAGAGACCCAGTACTTC
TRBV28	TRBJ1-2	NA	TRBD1	CASIRQGGGYTF	TGTGCCAGCATTCGGCAGGGGGGCGGCTACACCTTC
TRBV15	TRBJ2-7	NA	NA	CATTDVLEVSYEQYF	TGTGCCACCACGGACGTCCTAGAGGTGTCCTACGAGCAGTACTTC
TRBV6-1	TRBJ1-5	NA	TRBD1	CASSDRGLSNQPQHF	TGTGCCAGCAGTGACAGGGGGCTCAGCAATCAGCCCCAGCATTTT
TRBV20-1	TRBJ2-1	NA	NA	CSAIDTTNEQFF	TGCAGTGCTATAGACACTACTAATGAGCAGTTCTTC
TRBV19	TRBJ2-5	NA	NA	CASSVDTGTPATQYF	TGTGCCAGTAGTGTCGACACCGGCACCCCAGCTACCCAGTACTTC
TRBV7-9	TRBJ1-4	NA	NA	CASSLGTARNEKLFF	TGTGCCAGCAGCTTAGGAACAGCGCGTAATGAAAAACTGTTTTTT
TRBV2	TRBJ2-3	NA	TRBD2	CASTIAGGADTQYF	TGTGCCAGCACGATAGCGGGTGGGGCAGATACGCAGTATTTT
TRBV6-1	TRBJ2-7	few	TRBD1	CASSVLTGGLYEQYF	TGTGCCAGCAGTGTTTTGACAGGGGGCCTTTACGAGCAGTACTTC
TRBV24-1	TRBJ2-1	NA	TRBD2	CATSDSGLAGVVEQFF	TGTGCCACCAGTGATTCTGGACTAGCGGGAGTGGTTGAGCAGTTCTTC
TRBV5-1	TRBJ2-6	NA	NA	CASSLSQGNGANVLTF	TGCGCCAGCAGCTTAAGTCAGGGGAACGGGGCCAACGTCCTGACTTTC
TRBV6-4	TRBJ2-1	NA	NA	CASSELGRWYEQFF	TGTGCCAGCAGCGAACTAGGAAGGTGGTATGAGCAGTTCTTC
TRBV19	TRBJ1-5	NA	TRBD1	CACSVDRAQPQHF	TGTGCCTGTAGTGTTGACAGGGCTCAGCCCCAGCATTTT
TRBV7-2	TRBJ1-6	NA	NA	CASSLVPRNSPLHF	TGTGCCAGCAGCTTAGTGCCCAGAAATTCACCCCTCCACTTT
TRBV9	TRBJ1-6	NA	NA	CASSPSTDSYNSPLHF	TGTGCCAGCAGCCCAAGCACAGACTCCTATAATTCACCCCTCCACTTT
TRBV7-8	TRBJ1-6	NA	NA	CASSPSAGLSSSPLHF	TGTGCCAGCAGCCCATCGGCGGGTCTTTCGTCGTCACCCCTCCACTTT
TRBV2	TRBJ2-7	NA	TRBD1	CASRGDRDSFIVQYF	TGTGCCAGCAGGGGGGACCGGGACAGTTTTATCGTGCAGTACTTC
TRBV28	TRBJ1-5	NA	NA	CASSYKVEGNQPQHF	TGTGCCAGCAGTTATAAGGTAGAGGGCAATCAGCCCCAGCATTTT
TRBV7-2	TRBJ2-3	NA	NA	CASSSISTDTQYF	TGTGCCAGCAGCTCTATTAGCACAGATACGCAGTATTTT
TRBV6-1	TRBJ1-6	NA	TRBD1	CASSESIGQGNSPLHF	TGTGCCAGCAGTGAATCCATTGGACAGGGGAATTCACCCCTCCACTTT